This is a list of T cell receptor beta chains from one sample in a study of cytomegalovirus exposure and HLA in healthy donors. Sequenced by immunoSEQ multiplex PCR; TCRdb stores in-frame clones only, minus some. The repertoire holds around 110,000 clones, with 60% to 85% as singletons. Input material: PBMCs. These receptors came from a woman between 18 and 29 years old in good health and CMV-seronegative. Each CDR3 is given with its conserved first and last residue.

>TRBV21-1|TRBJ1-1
CASSKTCGQPNTEAFF
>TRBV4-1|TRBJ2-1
CASSQYPGSEQFF
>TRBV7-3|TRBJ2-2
CASSLTTGAGELFF
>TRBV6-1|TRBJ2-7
CASQLGTVYEQYF
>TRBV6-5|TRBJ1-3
CASSSGFPNSGNTIYF
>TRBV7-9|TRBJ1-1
CASSLEGGNTEAFF
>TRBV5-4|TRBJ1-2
CASSLVAGGYGYTF
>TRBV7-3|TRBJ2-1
CASRAGGKDEQFF
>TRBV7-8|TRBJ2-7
CASSLGMTAAIYEQYF
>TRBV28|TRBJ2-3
CASSSGSDTQYF
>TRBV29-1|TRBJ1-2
CSVVRAGGLGRYGYTF
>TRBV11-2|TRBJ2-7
CASSLAGTGGLYEQYF
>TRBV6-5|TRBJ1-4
CASSYSRGGANEKLFF
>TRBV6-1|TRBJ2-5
CASSIQGRQYF
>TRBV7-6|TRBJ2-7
CASSLAGGNEQYF
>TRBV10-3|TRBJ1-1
CAISESEGTAREAFF
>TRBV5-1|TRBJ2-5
CASRAGSGGRETQYF
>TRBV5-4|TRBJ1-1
CASSTRGQLVPEAFF
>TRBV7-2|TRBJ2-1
CASSLSWDRDYNEQFF
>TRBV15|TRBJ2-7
CATSRDTTYEQYF
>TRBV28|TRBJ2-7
CASSPGTSGYEQYF
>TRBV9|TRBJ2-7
CASSQKGIGGDPSREQYF
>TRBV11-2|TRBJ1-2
CASSLSQGRDGYTF
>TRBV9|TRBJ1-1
CASSLRGNTEAFF
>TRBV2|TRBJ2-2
CASSRTNTGELFF
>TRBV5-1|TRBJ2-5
CASSLQTERQETQYF
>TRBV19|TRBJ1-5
CASSRVGSNQPQHF
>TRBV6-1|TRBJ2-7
CASSPLLFVYEQYF
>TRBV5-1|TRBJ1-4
CASSLTGYGGEKLFF
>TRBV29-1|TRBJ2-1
CSVNGQGSPGYNEQFF
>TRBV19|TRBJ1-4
CASSMAAGNEKLFF
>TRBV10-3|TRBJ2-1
CAIRWGGQGLNEQFF
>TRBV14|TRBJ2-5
CASSHQQRQETQYF
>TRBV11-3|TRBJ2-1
CASSFTSGGVEQFF